This entry describes one T cell receptor (beta chain). Treatment specified: randomized to nivolumab then ipilimumab (arm A) or the reverse (arm B). From thawed PBMCs, live CD3+CD8+ cells negative for CD19 and CD56 were sorted. Clones were sequenced by immunoSEQ multiplex PCR, and TCRdb holds only the in-frame ones, with some missing. The top ten clones hold 13% to 15% of a sample with some 30,000 clones, roughly nine tenths of them seen once. The record originates from a study of sequential checkpoint blockade in melanoma. There are 14 residues in the CDR3. Per germline, CDR1 SNHLY and CDR2 FYNNEI. J was trimmed by 4 bases and V by 2 bases; bases with no gene match: 3.

The V call is TRBV2, the J call TRBJ1-1; 8 bases agree with TRBD1. The sequence was collected from a human donor with melanoma. The specimen comprised CD8+ T cells sorted from blood (inferred from file names), sampled from a patient given nivolumab and ipilimumab in sequence. CDR3 coding DNA: TGTGCCAGCAGTGAAACAGGGGGGGCCACTGAAGCTTTCTTT. Residues: CASSETGGATEAFF. Together with reference TRBV2 and TRBJ1-1, the CDR3 gives the full variable domain: EPEVTQTPSHQVTQMGQEVILRCVPISNHLYFYWYRQILGQKVEFLVSFYNNEISEKSEIFDDQFSVERPDGSNFTLKIRSTKLEDSAMYFCASSETGGATEAFFGQGTRLTVV.